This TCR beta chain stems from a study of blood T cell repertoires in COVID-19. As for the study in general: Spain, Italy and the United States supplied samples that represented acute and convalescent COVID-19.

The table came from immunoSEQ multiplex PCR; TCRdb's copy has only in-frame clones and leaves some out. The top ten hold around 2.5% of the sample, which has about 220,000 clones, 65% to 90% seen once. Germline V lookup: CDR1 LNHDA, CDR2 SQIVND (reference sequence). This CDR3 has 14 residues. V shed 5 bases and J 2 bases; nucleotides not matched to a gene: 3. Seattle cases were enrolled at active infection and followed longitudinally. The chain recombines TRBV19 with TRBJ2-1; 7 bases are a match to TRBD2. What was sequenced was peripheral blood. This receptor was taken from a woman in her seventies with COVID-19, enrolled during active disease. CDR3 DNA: TGTGCCAGTAGTTGGGGGGGGGCCTACAATGAGCAGTTCTTC. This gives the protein CASSWGGAYNEQFF.